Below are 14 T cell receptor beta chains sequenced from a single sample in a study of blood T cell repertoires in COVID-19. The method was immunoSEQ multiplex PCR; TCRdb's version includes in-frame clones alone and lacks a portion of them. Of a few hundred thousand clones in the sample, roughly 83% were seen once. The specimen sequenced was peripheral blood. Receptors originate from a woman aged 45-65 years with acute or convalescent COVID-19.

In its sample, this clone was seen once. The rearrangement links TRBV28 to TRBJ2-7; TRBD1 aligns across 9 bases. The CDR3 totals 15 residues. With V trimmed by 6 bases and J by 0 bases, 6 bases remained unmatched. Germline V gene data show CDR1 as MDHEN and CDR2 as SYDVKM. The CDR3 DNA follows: TGTGCCAGCAGGTCTACAGGGGGCGACTCCTACGAGCAGTACTTC. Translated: CASRSTGGDSYEQYF.

In DNA, the CDR3 is TGTGCCAGCAGTCCAAGGGGGTTCCAAGAGACCCAGTACTTC. As protein: CASSPRGFQETQYF. The rearrangement uses TRBV7-2 and TRBJ2-5, with D possibly being TRBD1 (6 bases). The V and J ends lost 6 bases and 1 base respectively, with 12 bases between them. The length of the CDR3 is 14 residues. Germline CDR1 and CDR2: SGHTA and FQGNSA.

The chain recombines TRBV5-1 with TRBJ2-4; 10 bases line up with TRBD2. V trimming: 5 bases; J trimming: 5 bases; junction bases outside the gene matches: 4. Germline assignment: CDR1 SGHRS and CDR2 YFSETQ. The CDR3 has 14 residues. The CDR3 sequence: CASRKGTSENIQYF. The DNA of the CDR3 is TGCGCCAGCAGGAAAGGGACTAGCGAAAACATTCAGTACTTC.

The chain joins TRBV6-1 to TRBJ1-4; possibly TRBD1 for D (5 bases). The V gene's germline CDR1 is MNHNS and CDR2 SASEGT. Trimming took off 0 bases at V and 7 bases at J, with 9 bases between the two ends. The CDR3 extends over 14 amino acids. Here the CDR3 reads CASSEAGQGEKLFF. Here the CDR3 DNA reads TGTGCCAGCAGTGAAGCGGGGCAGGGTGAAAAACTGTTTTTT.

CDR3 DNA: TGCGCCAGCAGTCAATTGGAGGGGAATGGCTACACCTTC. Amino acids: CASSQLEGNGYTF. V usage is TRBV23-1 and J usage is TRBJ1-2; possibly TRBD1 for D (5 bases). TRBV23-1 is recorded as an ORF, its role being uncertain. The CDR3 extends over 13 amino acids. V lost 1 base and J 6 bases, leaving 9 bases between the germline ends.

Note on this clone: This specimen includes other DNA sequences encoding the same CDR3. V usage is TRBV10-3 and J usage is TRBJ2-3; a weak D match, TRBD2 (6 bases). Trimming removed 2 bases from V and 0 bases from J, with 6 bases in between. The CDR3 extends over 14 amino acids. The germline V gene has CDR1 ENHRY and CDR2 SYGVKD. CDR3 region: CAISESGSTDTQYF. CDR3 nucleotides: TGTGCCATCAGTGAGAGCGGGAGCACAGATACGCAGTATTTT.

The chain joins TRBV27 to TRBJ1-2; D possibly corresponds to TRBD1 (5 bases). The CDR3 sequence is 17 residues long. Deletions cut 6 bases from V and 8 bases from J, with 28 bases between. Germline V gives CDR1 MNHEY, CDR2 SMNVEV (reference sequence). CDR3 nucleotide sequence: TGTGCCAGCAGCCCAGCCCCCAACCTTGTTCAGGGAGGAGGCTACACCTTC. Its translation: CASSPAPNLVQGGGYTF.

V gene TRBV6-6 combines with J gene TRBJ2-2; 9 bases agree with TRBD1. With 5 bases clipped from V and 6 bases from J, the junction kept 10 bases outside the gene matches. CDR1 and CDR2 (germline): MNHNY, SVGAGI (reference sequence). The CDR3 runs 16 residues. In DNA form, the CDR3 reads TGTGCCAGCAGTCCCTCCGGGACAGGGAAATCCGGGGAGCTGTTTTTT. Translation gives CASSPSGTGKSGELFF.

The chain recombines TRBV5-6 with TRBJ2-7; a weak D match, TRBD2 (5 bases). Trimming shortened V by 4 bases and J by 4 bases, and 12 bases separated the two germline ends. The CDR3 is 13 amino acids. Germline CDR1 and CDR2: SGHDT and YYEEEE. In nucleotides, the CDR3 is TGTGCCAGCAGCCCGGGATGGGGATACGAGCAGTACTTC. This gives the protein CASSPGWGYEQYF.

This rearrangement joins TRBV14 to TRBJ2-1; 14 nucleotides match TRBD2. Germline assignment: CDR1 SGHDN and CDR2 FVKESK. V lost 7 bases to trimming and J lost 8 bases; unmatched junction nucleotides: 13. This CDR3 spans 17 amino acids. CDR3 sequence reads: CASTPLTSGRALDEQFF. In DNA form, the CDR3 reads TGTGCCAGCACTCCCCTGACTAGCGGGAGGGCCCTCGATGAGCAGTTCTTC.

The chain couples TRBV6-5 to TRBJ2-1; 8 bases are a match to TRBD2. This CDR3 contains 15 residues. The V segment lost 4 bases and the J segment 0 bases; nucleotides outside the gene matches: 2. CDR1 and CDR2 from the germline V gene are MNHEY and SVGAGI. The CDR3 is CASSWSGSSYNEQFF. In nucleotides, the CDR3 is TGTGCCAGCAGTTGGAGCGGGAGCTCCTACAATGAGCAGTTCTTC.

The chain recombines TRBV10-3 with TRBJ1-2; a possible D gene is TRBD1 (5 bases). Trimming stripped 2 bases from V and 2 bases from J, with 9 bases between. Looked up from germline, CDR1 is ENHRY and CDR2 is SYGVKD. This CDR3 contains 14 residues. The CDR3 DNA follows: TGTGCCATCAGTGAGCGGCAGGGCAACTATGGCTACACCTTC. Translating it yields CAISERQGNYGYTF.

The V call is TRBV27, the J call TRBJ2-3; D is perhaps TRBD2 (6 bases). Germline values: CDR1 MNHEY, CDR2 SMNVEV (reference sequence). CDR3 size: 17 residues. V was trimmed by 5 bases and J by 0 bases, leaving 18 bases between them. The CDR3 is CASSPPVLAASTDTQYF. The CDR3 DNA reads TGTGCCAGCAGTCCGCCAGTACTAGCAGCTAGCACAGATACGCAGTATTTT.

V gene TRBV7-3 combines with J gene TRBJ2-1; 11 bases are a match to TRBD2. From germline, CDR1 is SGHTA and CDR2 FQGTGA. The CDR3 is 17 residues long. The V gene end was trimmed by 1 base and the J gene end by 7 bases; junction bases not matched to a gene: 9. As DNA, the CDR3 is TGTGCCAGCAGCTTAAAGGTGGGGACTAGCGGTCCGAATGAGCAGTTCTTC. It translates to CASSLKVGTSGPNEQFF. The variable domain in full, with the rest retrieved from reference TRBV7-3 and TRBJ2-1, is GAGVSQTPSNKVTEKGKYVELRCDPISGHTALYWYRQSLGQGPEFLIYFQGTGAADDSGLPNDRFFAVRPEGSVSTLKIQRTERGDSAVYLCASSLKVGTSGPNEQFFGPGTRLTVL.